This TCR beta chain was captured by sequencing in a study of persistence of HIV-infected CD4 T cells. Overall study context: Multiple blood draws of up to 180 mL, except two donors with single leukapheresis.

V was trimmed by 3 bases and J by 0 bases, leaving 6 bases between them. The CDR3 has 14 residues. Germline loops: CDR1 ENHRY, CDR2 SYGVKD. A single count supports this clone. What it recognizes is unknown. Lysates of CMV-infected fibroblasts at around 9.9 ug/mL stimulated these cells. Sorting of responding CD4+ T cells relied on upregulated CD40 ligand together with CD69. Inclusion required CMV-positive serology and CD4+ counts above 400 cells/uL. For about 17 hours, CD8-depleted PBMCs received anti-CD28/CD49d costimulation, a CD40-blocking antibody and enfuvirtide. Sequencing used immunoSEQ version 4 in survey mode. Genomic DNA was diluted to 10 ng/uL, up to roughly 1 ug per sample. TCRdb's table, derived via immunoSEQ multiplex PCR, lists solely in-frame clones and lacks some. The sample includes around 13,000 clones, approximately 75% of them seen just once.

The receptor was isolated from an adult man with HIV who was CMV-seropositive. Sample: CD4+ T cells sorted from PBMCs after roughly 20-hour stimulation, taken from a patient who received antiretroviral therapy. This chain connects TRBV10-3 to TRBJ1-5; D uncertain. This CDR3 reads CAISERGSNQPQHF. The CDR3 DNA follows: TGTGCCATCAGTGAACGGGGTAGCAATCAGCCCCAGCATTTT.